Described below is a single T cell receptor beta chain sequence and its context. Its binding antigen is unknown. There are no base qualities to consult, and no much larger clone falls within one base. These data come from a study of cytomegalovirus exposure and HLA in healthy donors (dated by TCRdb to the late 2010s). For context, the study as a whole: An earlier analysis of roughly 610 of the donors reported 276 Gb of sequence data and some 110 million unique TCR beta sequences obtained from about 200 million T cells. An early release covering approximately 600 HLA-typed donors comprised about 300 gigabases of sequencing data and tens of millions of unique TCR sequences. Of the 398 genotyped donors, about 80% fell in the genetic ancestry cluster associated with self-reported Caucasian donors. The study aimed to test whether cataloging public T cell receptors could reveal signatures of past pathogen exposure. The T cell repertoires of about 700 subjects were profiled by immunosequencing and related to cytomegalovirus serostatus. In addition to the first cohort of about 650 subjects, a separate validation cohort of over 90 different subjects was used. The study combined high-throughput TCR immunosequencing, statistical association of individual TCRs with disease status, and machine learning to predict cytomegalovirus infection status. In a later analysis, previously published TCR beta repertoires from 550 to 750 donors were re-analyzed and high-resolution HLA genotyping was added so that TCR occurrence patterns could be studied. Rather than drawing on any new phenotypic data, the later analysis identified candidate immune exposures from TCR beta sequences and the way those sequences occurred across donors. In an earlier analysis of 500 to 650 of the donors, high-throughput TCR beta sequencing was used to judge whether each TCR beta V gene segment behaved as functional or pseudogenic. Donor age, sex, ethnicity and CMV serostatus were compiled alongside the repertoire data. In a later genetic analysis, genome-wide SNP genotypes for about 60% of the 666 donors were used, and that subset was treated as a discovery cohort. Every repertoire in the discovery cohort had been generated on one and the same sequencing platform. Class I and class II HLA loci were covered by the typing at four-digit resolution. The number of donors typed differed by locus, with roughly 629-640 for A, B, C, DRB1 and DQB1, 522 for DQA1, 600 to 610 for DPA1, and 400 to 490 for DPB1. Several DR-DQ haplotypes were treated as single units for association and clustering because of strong linkage in the cohort. Among 398 genotyped donors of the cohort, an average of approximately 240,000 unique TCR beta nucleotide sequences were sequenced per donor, 15% to 20% of them non-productive. General findings and caveats noted by the study authors: Compared with equally common non-associated chains, HLA-associated TCR beta chains in a later analysis were more clonally expanded and had lower generation probabilities. HLA typing was unavailable for some donors at each locus, so association tests used only the typed subset. The earlier analysis of approximately 590 of the donors excluded approximately 17 rarely observed V segments, including chromosome 9 orphons, because counts were too low. For the cohort, immune exposure information was limited to CMV serostatus. While some public TCRs were present in many individuals, most TCR sequences turned up only very rarely across donors. A total of 150 to 200 TCR beta chains were listed by the study as associated with cytomegalovirus. A later analysis found that TCR association rates varied across HLA loci, with DRB1 alleles showing the most associated TCRs and HLA-C alleles the fewest. Roughly uniform sequencing depth across donors was assumed in presence/absence analyses, although this assumption may not hold. In vitro tests confirmed that a few of the cytomegalovirus-associated TCR beta chains recognize cytomegalovirus antigens. A later analysis found that most CMV-associated TCR beta chains appeared HLA-restricted, with HLA associations seemingly driven largely by CMV exposure. In a later genetic analysis, fewer N-insertions in productive TCRs were reported among donors in an Asian-associated ancestry cluster than the approximately 630-donor mean. In both the original and validation cohorts, the classifier was reported to diagnose cytomegalovirus status with high specificity and sensitivity. A further reported finding was that TCR beta sequences accurately predicted the HLA-A and HLA-B alleles for most subjects in the first cohort. Some IMGT-functional V segments, including TRBV6-2 and TRBV6-3, could not be distinguished by the 87-base-pair reads and were therefore excluded. According to a later analysis, parvovirus B19, influenza, CMV and Epstein-Barr virus appeared linked to several top co-occurrence clusters. When HLA alleles, especially DR and DQ, strongly co-occurred, attributing TCR associations to individual alleles was difficult. This cohort had only TCR beta chains sequenced, and the lack of alpha or paired-chain data limited which features could be detected. Broadly in line with IMGT annotations, most TCR beta V segments showed up in productive rearrangements about 90% or about 30% of the time in an earlier analysis of 450 to 750 of the donors. According to the authors, the approach could potentially be generalized to other disease states and immunological phenotypes. The sequencing pipeline was judged likely to have produced a cluster of highly shared sequence variants as a technical artifact. A later genetic analysis associated a missense DCLRE1C variant with V-gene and J-gene trimming of TCR beta chains, and an independent cohort replicated the association. Correlated functional status among segregating V segments might be attributable to linkage disequilibrium, but an unknown experimental factor could not be ruled out. Specific HLA alleles were associated with 15,000 to 20,000 TCR beta sequences at a false discovery rate of 0.05 in a later analysis.

The protocol used for the library was the immunoSEQ multiplex PCR assay. The multiplex PCR relied on a mix of 60 forward primers for TCR Vbeta segments and 13 reverse primers for TCR Jbeta segments. The CDR3 region of rearranged TCR beta genes was amplified from genomic DNA by a multiplex PCR assay. The Illumina HiSeq System was used to sequence the amplified TCR beta libraries as 87-base-pair reads. The authors processed their data as follows. In a later analysis, approximately 74 million unique TCR beta chains were counted across the roughly 700 repertoires, and around 11 million of these chains were shared by at least two donors. A nearest-neighbor algorithm error-corrected the raw reads and collapsed the reads into unique sequences, merging closely related sequences to remove PCR and sequencing errors. To assign V, D and J gene segments, CDR3 sequences were aligned to IMGT reference sequences. For a sequence to be retained, at least a six-nucleotide match to both a V gene segment and a J gene segment was required. A rearrangement counted as productive if the CDR3 had no stop codons and remained in frame with V and J, and every other rearrangement counted as non-productive. Following IMGT convention, CDR3 was defined as the stretch from the second conserved V-encoded cysteine up to the conserved J-encoded phenylalanine. The earlier analysis of about 590 of the donors excluded sequences that lacked an unambiguous match to a single V gene segment. In an earlier analysis of around 600 of the donors, V segments were called functional above 56.7% productive rearrangements and were called segregating when the between-donor standard deviation exceeded 5%. A statistical classification framework was built to diagnose cytomegalovirus status from the catalog of TCR beta chain sequences. A later analysis assigned V and J genes by comparing TCR nucleotide sequences with IMGT/GENE-DB human TR gene sequences. In a later analysis, CDR3 sequences and most-parsimonious VDJ recombination scenarios were assigned using the TCRdist pipeline. In a later analysis, every TCR beta chain was defined by the combination of its CDR3 amino acid sequence and its V-gene family, and reads without a unique V-gene family were dropped. In a later analysis, around 600 highly shared, low-generation-probability nucleotide sequences were removed to address suspected cross-contamination and a sequencing artifact. In a later analysis, a clonal expansion index was calculated for each public chain from normalized within-repertoire ranks of inferred template counts. Generation probabilities in a later analysis came from a VDJ recombination model fitted to out-of-frame rearrangements, and those results were checked against IGoR. Hypergeometric tests were used in a later analysis to score TCR-TCR, TCR-HLA and TCR-CMV co-occurrence, with a repertoire-size bias correction applied to the TCR pairs. In a later analysis, false discovery rates were estimated by permuting HLA or CMV assignments 20 times. A later analysis grouped co-occurring TCRs with DBSCAN, adding TCRdist sequence similarity when clustering within HLA-allele-positive subsets. Repertoires with fewer than 30,000 or more than 120,000 public chains were left out of co-occurrence clustering, as were about 5 repertoires with anomalous nucleotide sharing. TCRdb retrieved this table from immuneACCESS and kept in-frame rearrangements only. Not all clones are present; in checked studies, unresolved V genes account for under half, and no reason is known for the remainder. The V and J calls and clone size were taken over from that table, and D and trimming were inferred from the DNA. In this sample the table shows 140,000 to 150,000 clones, about 80% of which occur a single time. The ten largest account for around an eighth of the sample.

The CDR3 holds 15 amino acids from the cysteine to the phenylalanine. Just CDR3 DNA is preserved here, 45 bases in frame from base 1. The cohort comprised 710 or so healthy bone marrow donors. At the time of sampling, every cohort member was nominally healthy, though immune exposures that went unrecorded were likely present. The donor was CMV seropositive and was included in the group of almost 300 seropositive cohort members. Every donor gave a peripheral blood sample, and the peripheral blood mononuclear cells from that sample were used for TCR beta sequencing. Genomic DNA was extracted from the blood cell samples with the Qiagen DNeasy Blood Extraction Kit.

The sample was PBMCs. Here the chain combines TRBV7-5 and TRBJ1-6. TRBV7-5 is annotated as a pseudogene. The sequence derives from a man aged 40-55 years in good health and CMV-seropositive. The DNA reads as follows: TGTGTCAGAAGCTTTCCGTCTGGAGAGCCTTTACCCCTCCACTTT. Its protein reads: CVRSFPSGEPLPLHF.